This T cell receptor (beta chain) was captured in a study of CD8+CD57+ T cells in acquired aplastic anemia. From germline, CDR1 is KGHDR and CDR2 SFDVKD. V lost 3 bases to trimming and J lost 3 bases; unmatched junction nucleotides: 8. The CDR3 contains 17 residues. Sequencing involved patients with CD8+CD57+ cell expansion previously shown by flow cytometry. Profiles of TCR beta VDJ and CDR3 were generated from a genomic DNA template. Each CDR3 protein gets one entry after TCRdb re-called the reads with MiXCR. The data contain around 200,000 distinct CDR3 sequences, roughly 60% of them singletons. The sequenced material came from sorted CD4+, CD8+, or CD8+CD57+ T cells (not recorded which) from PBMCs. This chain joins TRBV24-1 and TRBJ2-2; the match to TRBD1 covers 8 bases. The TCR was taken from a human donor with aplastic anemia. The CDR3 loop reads CATSDLDRGTDTGELFF. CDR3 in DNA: TGTGCCACCAGTGATCTCGACAGGGGAACGGACACCGGGGAGCTGTTTTTT.